The 2 T cell receptor beta chains below come from one sample, sequenced in a study of shared clonotypes between healthy human individuals. TCRdb keeps only in-frame clones here, not all; method: immunoSEQ multiplex PCR. The sample carries 95,000 to 120,000 clones, about 63% recorded once. The specimen sequenced was memory CD8+ T cells sorted from blood. The subset is: CD45RO+ cells pooled with CCR7-negative TemRA cells. The receptors derive from a woman aged 25-40 years in good health.

The gene calls are TRBV13 and TRBJ2-3; a possible D gene is TRBD2 (6 bases). From germline, CDR1 is PRHDT and CDR2 FYEKMQ (reference sequence). CDR3 length: 19 residues. Trimming removed 0 bases from V and 1 base from J, with 20 bases in between. The CDR3 coding sequence is TGTGCCAGCAGCTTAGGCTTTTCGGGAGATCGGCCTCGCACAGATACGCAGTATTTT. Translation: CASSLGFSGDRPRTDTQYF.

This clone came up a few times. The chain couples TRBV6-6 to TRBJ1-5; D may be TRBD1 (5 bases). Trimming removed 4 bases at V and 4 bases at J, with 14 bases between. The CDR3 runs to 15 residues. Germline-derived CDR1 and CDR2 are MNHNY and SVGAGI (reference sequence). The CDR3 region is CASSSTGTVNQPQHF. Here the CDR3 DNA reads TGTGCCAGCAGTTCTACCGGGACGGTGAATCAGCCCCAGCATTTT.